This is a list of T cell receptor beta chains from one sample in a study of shared clonotypes between healthy human individuals. The protocol was immunoSEQ multiplex PCR, while the TCRdb copy is restricted to in-frame clones and leaves out a portion. Here the sample spans over 1.4 million clones, roughly 96% being singletons. Sequencing was performed on naive CD4+ T cells sorted from blood. The receptors were gathered from a man aged 30 to 45 in good health. The conserved cysteine and the conserved F or W are not part of the CDR3 here.

>TRBV9|TRBJ1-4
ASSRNTGGRVEKLF
>TRBV6-1|TRBJ2-5
ASGKETQY
>TRBV4-2|TRBJ1-3
ASSQDDRATSGNTIY
>TRBV9|TRBJ1-1
ASTPGGANTEAF
>TRBV14|TRBJ1-2
ASSQVRGGGYT
>TRBV5-1|TRBJ2-1
ASSLYGDEQF
>TRBV18|TRBJ1-1
ASSPEGPEAF
>TRBV5-4|TRBJ1-1
ASSSSQGRTEAF
>TRBV18|TRBJ2-5
ASCSLGETQY
>TRBV18|TRBJ2-5
ASSLQGIGQETQY
>TRBV5-4|TRBJ2-1
ASSPPGSYNEQF
>TRBV19|TRBJ2-3
ASSMSSPSSDTQY
>TRBV28|TRBJ2-3
ASSSLVPRQY
>TRBV27|TRBJ2-3
ASSRGGLSRSTDTQY
>TRBV10-2|TRBJ2-5
ASRRTGGEETQY
>TRBV6-6|TRBJ2-2
ASSPRGSGELF
>TRBV7-9|TRBJ2-5
ASSIGLAAETQY
>TRBV2|TRBJ2-5
ASSTSGRAESFIGTQY
>TRBV6-5|TRBJ2-2
ASSYSRLTGELF
>TRBV7-9|TRBJ2-5
ASSAPGNQY
>TRBV10-2|TRBJ2-5
ASSVTGGSETQY
>TRBV18|TRBJ2-3
ASSPQGRTDTQY
>TRBV9|TRBJ1-1
ASSTSDRTITEAF
>TRBV19|TRBJ1-5
ASSTLRQASNQPQH
>TRBV19|TRBJ2-1
ASSIPLAGVGYEQF
>TRBV7-9|TRBJ2-7
ASSLQQGTSYEQY
>TRBV18|TRBJ1-5
ASSADRTNQPQH
>TRBV10-3|TRBJ2-3
AIGGQGFTQY
>TRBV30|TRBJ1-1
AWIGGLNTEAF
>TRBV5-1|TRBJ2-3
ASSLALAGSSSTDTQY
>TRBV19|TRBJ2-1
ASSIDGTGWYEQF
>TRBV7-8|TRBJ2-1
ASSLVRGVVEQF
>TRBV27|TRBJ2-1
ASSLWAGGLAGTIDNEQF
>TRBV18|TRBJ1-4
ASSLISSGTGEKLF
>TRBV18|TRBJ2-2
ASSPRTSGYTGELF
>TRBV25-1|TRBJ2-3
ASSELAGGPSTDTQY
>TRBV19|TRBJ2-2
ASSIRQGVVTGELF
>TRBV10-2|TRBJ1-1
ASSESGWTEAF
>TRBV28|TRBJ2-7
ATQSGAYEQY
>TRBV5-1|TRBJ2-3
ASGTSGRSGDTQY
>TRBV20-1|TRBJ2-7
SARDGARSQ
>TRBV5-4|TRBJ2-1
ASSSPSGADNEQF
>TRBV27|TRBJ2-5
ASSPLPGFETQY
>TRBV4-3|TRBJ2-2
ASSQDGQVVGELF
>TRBV15|TRBJ2-1
ATSRTKEQF
>TRBV18|TRBJ2-5
ASSPTVGGETQY
>TRBV5-1|TRBJ2-3
ASSRIYPLAGDGDTQY
>TRBV27|TRBJ2-2
ASSPGGAGELF
>TRBV18|TRBJ2-3
ASSLAAGGPGDTQY
>TRBV5-1|TRBJ1-2
ASSPGPGDDKGYT
>TRBV7-9|TRBJ1-3
ASSATGGNTIY
>TRBV4-3|TRBJ2-3
ASSQDVGRGSTDTQY
>TRBV13|TRBJ2-1
ASSPGQAHNEQF
>TRBV5-1|TRBJ2-7
ASSLFLWSREQY
>TRBV2|TRBJ1-5
ASSPRYFQPQH